This TCR beta chain appears in the sequencing data of a study of blood T cell repertoires in COVID-19. Study-wide background: Researchers got acute and convalescent COVID-19 samples from the United States, Italy and Spain.

The authors' processing: For nucleated cells, counts were estimated from reference gene primer amplification. Method: immunoSEQ multiplex PCR; TCRdb's copy keeps in-frame clones and lacks some. The DNA gave D and trimming, while V, J and clone size come from that table. The repertoire includes about 220,000 clones, about 79% of them detected once, and under 2.5% sits in the top ten. Germline V gives CDR1 SQVTM, CDR2 ANQGSEA. The CDR3 spans 16 residues. V shed 8 bases, J shed 0 bases, and the junction held 13 bases outside the gene matches. The sequence was obtained from a middle-aged man who had recovered from COVID-19. The chain joins TRBV29-1 to TRBJ2-1; 7 bases fit TRBD2. Sequenced sample: peripheral blood. The CDR3 nucleotides read TGCAGCACAGCGGGAACCCAGGGCCGCTCCTACAATGAGCAGTTCTTC. Translating it yields CSTAGTQGRSYNEQFF.